This TCR beta chain originates from a study of human T cells and chemical hapten exposure (dated by TCRdb to the early 2020s). With respect to the entire study: For sensitization, 2% DPC in acetone was applied to a roughly 2 cm by roughly 2 cm area of upper inner arm skin. Patients additionally received weekly therapeutic DPC doses to the scalp throughout the roughly 25-week study period. Patch testing on the upper back used Finn chambers containing 0.01% DPC, with scoring done after 6 days according to International Contact Dermatitis Research Group standards. The patient cohort, mostly female, included alopecia areata with under or over 50% scalp involvement, alopecia totalis and alopecia universalis. The libraries were sequenced as a pool, and the TCR yield per sample differed mostly because of small variations in library volumes within the pool. This study followed changes in the peripheral blood TCR repertoire in vivo during primary and secondary sensitization of alopecia patients to the hapten diphenylcyclopropenone (DPC). Blood samples were taken from patients before sensitization (week 0) and at 2, 6 and about 24 weeks after DPC sensitization. For TCR sequencing, blood came from approximately 29 alopecia patients at anywhere from one to four time points (pre-sensitization, 2, 6 and 24 weeks).

Findings and caveats that apply to the study as a whole: The number of TCRs above 1 in 1000 frequency did not change with DPC sensitization; there was no evidence of global repertoire structure alterations. Patch test score correlated positively with the number of PT1 expanded TCRs, reaching significance at thresholds 8, 16 and 32 but not at 4. After repeated subsampling, the strength of the expansion versus patch-test correlation and the threshold at which it became significant changed. Because all patients had alopecia, a presumed autoimmune disease, the immune response of the patients might differ from that of healthy individuals. Compared with pre-sensitization or healthy control sets, expanded TCRs formed significantly more large CDR3 similarity clusters, which is consistent with antigen-driven responses.

Explained via the paper, the time point label denotes: pre-sensitization, week 0. The meaning of the sample's treatment or condition label: therapeutic diphenylcyclopropenone sensitization with weekly scalp DPC. At each patch-test visit, blood was drawn before the patch test was applied. Patients were considered eligible if aged 18 to 70, diagnosed with alopecia and deemed suitable for DPC therapy, and patients were excluded if pregnant. Unfractionated whole blood was collected in Tempus Blood RNA tubes, and total RNA was extracted from that blood. Turning to this clonotype: Its antigen remains unidentified. One base away lies a much larger clone, so this may be a sequencing read error.

Library preparation employed RACE. The data were produced on a NextSeq 500. During library preparation, unique molecular identifiers were attached to individual cDNA molecules so that TCRs could be counted quantitatively and reproducibly. For every blood RNA sample, sequencing covered both the TCR alpha and TCR beta chains. Under the source paper's analysis protocol: Samples had a median of around 92,000 TCRs, with a range from about 23,224 to 690,600. The Decombinator software suite was used to annotate V, J and CDR3 in the TCR reads. For PS versus PT1 abundance plots, all samples were subsampled to the same number of TCRs (28,000). Expanded TCRs were defined as absent before sensitization and observed at least eight times at the 2-week time point. TCRdb cleaned the public reads at Q25 with fastp, built clones with MiXCR and kept in-frame beta chains. Merged by CDR3 protein, the rows form single entries marked with the most common genes and DNA. TCRdb's processing, not the authors' own work, is the source of the V and J calls. In all, the sample holds approximately 60,000 distinct CDR3 sequences, and over 9% of those were seen once. 4% of the sample is taken by the ten largest.

Taken from the germline V gene, the CDR1 and CDR2 loops are MDHEN and SYDVKM. Inclusive of the bounding cysteine and phenylalanine, the CDR3 is 12 residues long. Of the read, only the CDR3 DNA is kept; its 36 bases are in frame from base 1. Sequencing was performed on whole blood, taken in connection with sensitization to the hapten diphenylcyclopropenone (DPC). This receptor chain uses TRBV28 and TRBJ2-7; there is no confident call for the D gene. The clonotype comes from a woman aged 40 to 49 with alopecia areata. Some clones in this sample may be carry-over from other donors' samples. The base sequence is TGTGCCGGCAGCGTAGGGTCTTACGAGCAGTACTTC. Translated, this is CAGSVGSYEQYF.